The entry below describes one T cell receptor beta chain. The sample originates from a study of OX40 agonist ivuxolimab in advanced cancers. Germline assignment: CDR1 KGHSH and CDR2 LQKENI. This CDR3 contains 15 residues. V gave up 4 bases and J gave up 8 bases, with 20 bases separating them. Autoimmune disease history or systemic immunosuppression led to patient exclusion. Drawing of blood for sampling happened at baseline, at cycle 4 day 1, and at cycle 7 day 1. TCRdb's copy holds only in-frame clones and misses some; the assay was immunoSEQ multiplex PCR. The repertoire holds 55,000 to 80,000 clones, with almost 85% as singletons.

This receptor was taken from an adult with an advanced solid tumor such as melanoma, head and neck, liver or kidney cancer. V and J are TRBV18 and TRBJ1-2; D is perhaps TRBD1 (6 bases). Sequences were derived from CD4+ or CD8+ T cells sorted from blood, sampled in a trial of the OX40 agonist ivuxolimab. CDR3 protein: CASSRSWGPEGGYTF. DNA of the CDR3: TGTGCCAGCTCACGTTCTTGGGGGCCCGAAGGGGGCTACACCTTC.